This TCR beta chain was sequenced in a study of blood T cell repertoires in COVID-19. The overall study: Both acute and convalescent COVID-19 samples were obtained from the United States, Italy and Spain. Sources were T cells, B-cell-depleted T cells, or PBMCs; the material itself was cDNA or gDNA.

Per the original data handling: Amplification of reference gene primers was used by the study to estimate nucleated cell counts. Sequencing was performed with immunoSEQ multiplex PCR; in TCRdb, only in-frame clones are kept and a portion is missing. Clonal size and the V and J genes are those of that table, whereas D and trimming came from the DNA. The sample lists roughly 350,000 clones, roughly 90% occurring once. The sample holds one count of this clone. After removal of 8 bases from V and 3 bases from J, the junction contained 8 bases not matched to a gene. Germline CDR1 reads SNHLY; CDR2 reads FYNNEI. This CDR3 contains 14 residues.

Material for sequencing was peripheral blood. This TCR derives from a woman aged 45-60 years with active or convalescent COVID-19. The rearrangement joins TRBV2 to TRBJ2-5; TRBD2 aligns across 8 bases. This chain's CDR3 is CASAGGGVKETQYF. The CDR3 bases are TGTGCCAGCGCCGGGGGGGGTGTAAAAGAGACCCAGTACTTC.